These T cell receptor beta chains were read from a single sample in a study of shared clonotypes between healthy human individuals. This table comes from immunoSEQ multiplex PCR, and its TCRdb copy is limited to in-frame clones, with some not included. This table has some 2,100,000 clones, approximately 94% appearing once. Sequenced: naive CD4+ T cells sorted from blood. The receptors shown here come from a man younger than 35 in good health. CDR3s leave out the opening cysteine and the closing phenylalanine or tryptophan. A D gene is named only where the DNA matches it firmly.

CDR3 length	D gene	V gene	CDR3 protein
15	TRBD1	TRBV5-6	ASSYRDRDSYNSPLH
15	TRBD1	TRBV5-1	ASSGTTSQGAGYGYT
12	NA	TRBV29-1	SVRTAKQKRPQH
13	NA	TRBV6-5	ASSYSGGVTQPQH
22	NA	TRBV21-1	ASSKEEEDRGPGLAIISHYEQY
13	TRBD1	TRBV11-2	ASSLGTGAGNTIY
13	NA	TRBV11-2	ASSSGTKLNEKLF
15	NA	TRBV30	AWSGVTGGSGANVLT
11	NA	TRBV7-9	ASSLDGGHEQY
15	NA	TRBV29-1	SVEGGLQGSSYNEQF
12	NA	TRBV6-5	ASSSLAPNTEAF
14	TRBD2	TRBV7-6	ASSSLAGKSTDTQY
14	TRBD1	TRBV5-1	ASSLATGGRSSEQY
16	TRBD1	TRBV9	ASSPRTGTRSGTGELF
11	NA	TRBV6-6	ASSFAGTSEAF
13	NA	TRBV7-9	ASSPQQGGPEKLF
15	TRBD1	TRBV5-1	ASSWWDSLGGANVLT
11	NA	TRBV2	ASSEEVNYEQY
13	NA	TRBV6-1	ASSEGTNAKETQY
13	NA	TRBV6-1	ASSTGSSNTGELF
13	NA	TRBV10-3	AISESRGAGYEQF
13	TRBD1	TRBV11-2	ASSRGGRREQLYT
13	TRBD1	TRBV30	AWSARTGIDTEAF
11	TRBD1	TRBV30	AWRGQKSEKLF
12	NA	TRBV5-1	ASSIGQPNEKLF
11	NA	TRBV6-5	ASSRPTRLGYT
11	NA	TRBV2	ASSEQGGYGYT
17	TRBD1	TRBV5-1	ASSSPGGTGGIGTGELF
15	TRBD1	TRBV15	ATSTRNRPGGATEAF
12	NA	TRBV30	AWRIAGVSYEQY
14	TRBD1	TRBV13	ASSLGLSGGEPEAF
9	NA	TRBV29-1	SVDNGFEAF
11	NA	TRBV28	ASSKDSTYGYT
11	NA	TRBV5-1	ASRRERLSEQY
14	TRBD1	TRBV27	ASSFRGQGAIYEQY
9	NA	TRBV5-1	ASSLSGDHY
15	TRBD1	TRBV7-9	ASSLVGTGSRIYGYT
11	NA	TRBV10-3	AISESGWGGYT
9	NA	TRBV20-1	SAARRDGYT
16	TRBD1	TRBV15	ATSRVTGGSSYNSPLH
10	TRBD1	TRBV12-5	ASGLGQGKAF
11	TRBD1	TRBV6-4	ASSDQTGVEQF
14	NA	TRBV5-1	ASSLAKGFGSYEQY
10	NA	TRBV6-1	ASSLENQAQY
13	NA	TRBV7-2	ASSSSGLGNTEAF
16	TRBD1	TRBV10-2	ASSPGTGGVKSNEKLF
10	NA	TRBV10-3	AMGNDPYEQY
13	TRBD1	TRBV14	ASSPGTGGGSPLH